The 31 T cell receptor beta chains listed next were all sequenced from one sample in a study of cytomegalovirus exposure and HLA in healthy donors. Use of 60 Vbeta and 13 Jbeta primers characterized the PCR. Sequenced by immunoSEQ multiplex PCR; TCRdb stores in-frame clones only, minus some. This table has 94,000 or so clones, 60% to 80% appearing once. Sample: PBMCs. Receptor source: a man aged 55 to 69 in good health and CMV-seronegative.

The CDR3 nucleotides are TGTGCCAGCATTTCCCCCCAGGGTGTGGAGGGAGCTTTCTTT. Encoded protein: CASISPQGVEGAFF. The chain has TRBV6-5 and TRBJ1-1, with a possible D match to TRBD1 (5 bases). Trimming took off 7 bases at V and 10 bases at J, with 22 bases between the two ends. Germline V gives CDR1 MNHEY, CDR2 SVGAGI. The CDR3 contains 14 residues.

A few counts support this clone. The chain has TRBV7-2 and TRBJ2-5; a possible D gene is TRBD1 (5 bases). Germline CDR1 and CDR2: SGHTA and FQGNSA. The ends were cut back, 2 bases at V and 4 bases at J, with 11 bases in the middle. There are 14 residues in the CDR3. The CDR3 is CASSLSGFGETQYF. Here the CDR3 DNA reads TGTGCCAGCAGCTTATCAGGGTTTGGAGAGACCCAGTACTTC.

The rearrangement uses TRBV5-1 and TRBJ2-5, with 8 bases aligning to TRBD1. The J call may not be correct, given that the DNA end is closer to TRBJ2-7. CDR1 SGHRS and CDR2 YFSETQ come from the germline V gene. This CDR3 spans 14 amino acids. CDR3 nucleotides: TGCGCCAGCAGCTTAACCGGACAGGGATACGAGCAGTACTTC. It specifies CASSLTGQGYEQYF.

This chain uses TRBV2 with TRBJ2-3, with D uncertain. CDR1 is SNHLY and CDR2 is FYNNEI in the germline V gene. The CDR3 is 12 residues long. V was cut by 8 bases and J by 6 bases, with 12 bases left in between. The CDR3 region is CASCRVVDTQYF. CDR3 coding DNA: TGTGCCAGCTGCCGAGTGGTCGATACGCAGTATTTT.

The chain combines TRBV10-2 with TRBJ2-7; 7 bases match TRBD1. This CDR3 is built from 13 residues. Germline V lookup: CDR1 WSHSY, CDR2 SAAADI. Trimming removed 10 bases from V and 0 bases from J; junction bases left unmatched: 6. Here the CDR3 reads CATLQGDSYEQYF. The CDR3 bases are TGCGCCACCCTGCAGGGGGACTCCTACGAGCAGTACTTC.

The chain couples TRBV6-6 to TRBJ2-1, with 11 nucleotides matching TRBD2. This CDR3 is built from 16 residues. The germline gives CDR1 MNHNY, CDR2 SVGAGI (reference sequence). J gave up 7 bases and V 2 bases, and 7 bases lay outside the gene matches. Written as DNA, the CDR3 is TGTGCCAGCAGTTACGGTAGCGGGGGGGCGGGGAATGAGCAGTTCTTC. Its translation is CASSYGSGGAGNEQFF.

The gene calls are TRBV28 and TRBJ2-4; TRBD2 matches 10 bases. J was trimmed by 15 bases and V by 5 bases; bases with no gene match: 10. The CDR3 covers 13 residues. Per germline, CDR1 MDHEN and CDR2 SYDVKM. CDR3 bases: TGTGCCAGCAGTGTGGGTGCTAGCGGGAGTTGGTACTTC. Protein sequence: CASSVGASGSWYF.

The chain employs TRBV7-9 and TRBJ1-2; D unresolved. The CDR3 contains 16 residues. CDR1 is SEHNR and CDR2 is FQNEAQ in the germline V gene (reference sequence). V shed 5 bases and J shed 3 bases, with 19 bases lying between them. Here the CDR3 DNA reads TGTGCCAGCAGCGGGGAGAGCGGACCGTACTACTATGGCTACACCTTC. This gives the protein CASSGESGPYYYGYTF.

V is TRBV29-1 and J is TRBJ1-1; a possible D gene is TRBD1 (5 bases). Trimming took off 6 bases at V and 4 bases at J, with 18 bases between the two ends. Looked up from germline, CDR1 is SQVTM and CDR2 is ANQGSEA. This CDR3 comprises 14 residues. Here the CDR3 reads CSVAPSVGPTEAFF. The CDR3 DNA follows: TGCAGCGTGGCTCCCTCGGTGGGGCCCACTGAAGCTTTCTTT.

The chain is built from TRBV5-4 and TRBJ2-1; 9 positions agree with TRBD2. The CDR3 covers 15 residues. The trim removed 4 bases at V and 4 bases at J, leaving 6 bases unmatched. The germline V gene has CDR1 SGHNT and CDR2 YYREEE (reference sequence). CDR3 DNA: TGTGCCAGCAGCCTTAGCGGGAGTAGATACAATGAGCAGTTCTTC. Protein sequence: CASSLSGSRYNEQFF. The full variable domain, its missing parts supplied by reference TRBV5-4 and TRBJ2-1, is ETGVTQSPTHLIKTRGQQVTLRCSSQSGHNTVSWYQQALGQGPQFIFQYYREEENGRGNFPPRFSGLQFPNYSSELNVNALELDDSALYLCASSLSGSRYNEQFFGPGTRLTVL.

The CDR3 DNA reads as TGTGCCAGTAGTATAGATGAAGGGGGTAACTCCTACGAGCAGTACTTC. Amino acid sequence: CASSIDEGGNSYEQYF. The rearrangement joins TRBV19 to TRBJ2-7, with D possibly matching TRBD1 (6 bases). Germline V gene data show CDR1 as LNHDA and CDR2 as SQIVND (reference sequence). Trimming took 0 bases from V and 0 from J, leaving 12 bases between them. This CDR3 contains 16 residues.

This clone occurred once. V gene TRBV29-1 combines with J gene TRBJ2-3; 7 nucleotides line up with TRBD2. This CDR3 spans 14 amino acids. CDR1 is SQVTM and CDR2 is ANQGSEA in the germline V gene. Trimming at V came to 8 bases and at J to 2 bases, leaving 10 bases not matched to a gene. The chain's CDR3 is CSLREGGFTDTQYF. The CDR3 region has the DNA TGCAGCCTGAGGGAGGGAGGCTTCACAGATACGCAGTATTTT.

The rearrangement links TRBV15 to TRBJ2-7; 9 nucleotides agree with TRBD2. In germline, CDR1 is LNHNV, CDR2 YYDKDF (reference sequence). This CDR3 is built from 15 residues. J was trimmed by 0 bases and V by 0 bases; bases with no gene match: 0. The CDR3 loop is CATSRDSGSSYEQYF. CDR3 in DNA: TGTGCCACCAGCAGAGATAGCGGGAGCTCCTACGAGCAGTACTTC.

J is TRBJ1-4 and V is TRBV9; D might be TRBD1 (5 bases). Germline loops: CDR1 SGDLS, CDR2 YYNGEE. The V gene lost 0 bases and the J gene lost 7 bases, with 13 bases spanning the gap. The CDR3 extends over 15 amino acids. The CDR3 nucleotides are TGTGCCAGCAGCGTAGTTGGAGGGGAGGGTGAAAAACTGTTTTTT. Protein sequence: CASSVVGGEGEKLFF.

As to this clone: Germline is not matched at one junction end, which may reflect a read error. The chain combines TRBV28 with TRBJ1-4; 8 bases are shared with TRBD1. CDR3 length: 12 residues. Germline values: CDR1 MDHEN, CDR2 SYDVKM. The CDR3, as DNA: TGTGCCAGCAGTAAACCAGGGGGCCGTGGGGGATTT. It codes for CASSKPGGRGGF.

The chain carries TRBV29-1 and TRBJ2-1; 9 bases align to TRBD2. CDR1 and CDR2 from the germline V gene are SQVTM and ANQGSEA. The ends lost 0 bases at V and 9 bases at J; junction bases unmatched: 21. The CDR3 is 19 residues long. In DNA form, the CDR3 reads TGCAGCGTTGAAGATCCCGCGGGAGGGCCGGAGGGCTTCGGGAGTGAGCAGTTCTTC. It codes for CSVEDPAGGPEGFGSEQFF.

The J gene is TRBJ2-1, the V gene TRBV7-2, with D perhaps TRBD2 (6 bases). The CDR3 is made up of 15 amino acids. Germline CDR1 is SGHTA and CDR2 is FQGNSA. Deletions cut 5 bases from V and 6 bases from J, with 17 bases between. In DNA form, the CDR3 reads TGTGCCAGCAGCCAGGACTACTCAAGACCCAATGAGCAGTTCTTC. Translating gives CASSQDYSRPNEQFF. Filled out from reference TRBV7-2 and TRBJ2-1, the complete variable domain reads GAGVSQSPSNKVTEKGKDVELRCDPISGHTALYWYRQSLGQGLEFLIYFQGNSAPDKSGLPSDRFSAERTGGSVSTLTIQRTQQEDSAVYLCASSQDYSRPNEQFFGPGTRLTVL.

This sequence joins TRBV19 and TRBJ1-2, with TRBD1 matching 11 bases. Germline CDR1 reads LNHDA; CDR2 reads SQIVND (reference sequence). The trim removed 3 bases at V and 8 bases at J, leaving 5 bases unmatched. The CDR3 runs 14 residues. CDR3 amino acids: CASSMDRGRGGYTF. The CDR3 coding sequence is TGTGCCAGTAGTATGGACAGGGGGCGCGGGGGCTACACCTTC.

The V gene is TRBV4-3, the J gene TRBJ2-1, with a weak D call TRBD2 (6 bases). The CDR3 runs to 15 residues. Germline V gives CDR1 LGHNA, CDR2 YSLEER. The germline V and J ends were trimmed by 0 bases and 9 bases, with 15 bases remaining between them. The CDR3 DNA reads TGCGCCAGCAGCCAAGAAGGTGGGCGGAGGGCTGAGCAGTTCTTC. It yields the protein CASSQEGGRRAEQFF.

The gene calls are TRBV9 and TRBJ2-7, with D unresolved. Per germline, CDR1 SGDLS and CDR2 YYNGEE. The CDR3 has 15 amino acids. Trimming pared 0 bases from V and 0 bases from J, leaving 10 bases between. The CDR3 DNA reads as TGTGCCAGCAGCGTAGGGGCAGCCAACTCCTACGAGCAGTACTTC. Residues: CASSVGAANSYEQYF.

In its sample, this clone was seen a few times. This chain connects TRBV4-2 to TRBJ1-4; D uncertain. Trimming shortened V by 4 bases and J by 5 bases, and 17 bases separated the two germline ends. Per germline, CDR1 LGHNA and CDR2 YNFKEQ. CDR3 length: 16 residues. CDR3 bases: TGTGCCAGCAGCCCACCTCGGGGAGGATTAAATGAAAAACTGTTTTTT. It is translated as CASSPPRGGLNEKLFF.

This clone occurred a few times. The chain joins TRBV7-6 to TRBJ2-7, with D hard to call. Trimming left V 5 bases short and J 1 base short, with 3 bases between. CDR1 and CDR2 from the germline V gene are SGHVS and FNYEAQ. This CDR3 region has 11 residues. CDR3 amino acids: CASSPSYEQYF. The CDR3 DNA reads TGTGCCAGCAGCCCTTCCTACGAGCAGTACTTC.

This chain uses TRBV2 with TRBJ1-1; TRBD1 matches 7 bases. The length of the CDR3 is 12 residues. The germline CDR1 and CDR2 sequences are SNHLY and FYNNEI. V gave up 10 bases and J gave up 3 bases; unmatched junction bases: 5. The DNA for the CDR3 is TGTGCCAACAAAGACAGGGACACTGAAGCTTTCTTT. Amino acid sequence: CANKDRDTEAFF.

This clone occurred a few times. V usage is TRBV11-2 and J usage is TRBJ1-1; weak D call: TRBD1 (5 bases). The CDR3 has 12 amino acids. V was cut by 7 bases and J by 1 base, with 7 bases left in between. Germline CDR1 SGHAT, CDR2 FQNNGV. CDR3 sequence: CASNRPNTEAFF. The CDR3 DNA sequence: TGTGCCAGCAACAGGCCGAACACTGAAGCTTTCTTT.

This clone was seen a few times. The chain employs TRBV19 and TRBJ1-4; TRBD1 matches 7 bases. V lost 9 bases, J lost 0 bases, and 10 bases stayed unmatched. There are 16 residues in the CDR3. Per germline, CDR1 LNHDA and CDR2 SQIVND (reference sequence). The CDR3 DNA follows: TGTGCCAGCAAACCCCAGGGGGAAGCAACTAATGAAAAACTGTTTTTT. Residues: CASKPQGEATNEKLFF. Together with reference TRBV19 and TRBJ1-4, the CDR3 gives the full variable domain: DGGITQSPKYLFRKEGQNVTLSCEQNLNHDAMYWYRQDPGQGLRLIYYSQIVNDFQKGDIAEGYSVSREKKESFPLTVTSAQKNPTAFYLCASKPQGEATNEKLFFGSGTQLSVL.

This clone was observed a handful of times. The chain employs TRBV6-1 and TRBJ1-1, with D possibly being TRBD1 (5 bases). CDR1 MNHNS and CDR2 SASEGT come from the germline V gene. Deletions cut 1 base from V and 4 bases from J, with 16 bases between. The CDR3 contains 16 residues. CDR3 nucleotide sequence: TGTGCCAGCAGTGAAGGTTTGGCAGGGAGGGGCACTGAAGCTTTCTTT. As protein: CASSEGLAGRGTEAFF.

The chain couples TRBV4-1 to TRBJ2-1, with D uncertain. The CDR3 has 17 residues. V was clipped by 0 bases and J by 7 bases, with 19 bases between them. Germline V gives CDR1 MGHRA, CDR2 YSYEKL. The DNA of the CDR3 is TGCGCCAGCAGCCAAGATAGTTTGGTCACTGAGAGGAATGAGCAGTTCTTC. This sequence encodes CASSQDSLVTERNEQFF.

The gene calls are TRBV14 and TRBJ2-1, with D unclear. V lost 4 bases and J lost 2, with 3 bases in between. CDR1 and CDR2 (germline): SGHDN, FVKESK. CDR3 size: 12 residues. DNA for the CDR3: TGTGCCAGCAGCCGTACCTACAATGAGCAGTTCTTC. Translated: CASSRTYNEQFF.

The chain recombines TRBV18 with TRBJ2-5, with D possibly being TRBD2 (6 bases). Germline-derived CDR1 and CDR2 are KGHSH and LQKENI. The CDR3 extends over 15 amino acids. Trimming took off 3 bases at V and 0 bases at J, with 11 bases between the two ends. The CDR3 coding sequence is TGTGCCAGCTCACCGGGACTCGGGTACCAAGAGACCCAGTACTTC. As protein: CASSPGLGYQETQYF.

This clone was recorded once. The V gene is TRBV18, the J gene TRBJ1-2; 8 bases align to TRBD1. V trimming: 2 bases; J trimming: 8 bases; junction bases outside the gene matches: 10. Germline loops: CDR1 KGHSH, CDR2 LQKENI. The CDR3 length is 15 residues. The CDR3 DNA follows: TGTGCCAGCTCACCAGAGGACAGGGAACAAGAGGGCTACACCTTC. Translation gives CASSPEDREQEGYTF. The full variable domain, completed using reference TRBV18 and TRBJ1-2, is NAGVMQNPRHLVRRRGQEARLRCSPMKGHSHVYWYRQLPEEGLKFMVYLQKENIIDESGMPKERFSAEFPKEGPSILRIQQVVRGDSAAYFCASSPEDREQEGYTFGSGTRLTVV.

The J gene is TRBJ2-4, the V gene TRBV28; 7 bases are shared with TRBD1. The germline gives CDR1 MDHEN, CDR2 SYDVKM. With V trimmed by 4 bases and J by 15 bases, 9 bases remained unmatched. This CDR3 has 12 residues. DNA of the CDR3: TGTGCCAGCAGTTCCTCGTCGAGGACAGGGTACTTC. Translation gives CASSSSSRTGYF.